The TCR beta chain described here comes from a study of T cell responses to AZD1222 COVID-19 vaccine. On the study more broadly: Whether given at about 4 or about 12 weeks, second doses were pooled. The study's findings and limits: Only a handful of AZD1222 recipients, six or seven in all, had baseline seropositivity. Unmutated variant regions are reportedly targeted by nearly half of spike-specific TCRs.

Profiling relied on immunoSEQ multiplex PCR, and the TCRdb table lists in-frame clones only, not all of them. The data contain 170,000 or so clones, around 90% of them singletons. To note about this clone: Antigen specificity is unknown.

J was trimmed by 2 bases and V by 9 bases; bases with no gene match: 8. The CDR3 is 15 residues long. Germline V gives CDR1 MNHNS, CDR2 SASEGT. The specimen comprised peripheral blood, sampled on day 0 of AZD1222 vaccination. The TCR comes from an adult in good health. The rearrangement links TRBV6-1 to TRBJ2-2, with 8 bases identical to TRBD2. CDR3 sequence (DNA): TGTGCCAGTTTTCCCCGGGGGGGAAACACCGGGGAGCTGTTTTTT. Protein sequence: CASFPRGGNTGELFF.